The T cell receptor beta chain under discussion was sequenced for a study of T cells in Graves' hyperthyroidism and ophthalmopathy. Study-level results: Stable hyperthyroidism was told apart from ophthalmopathy by a model built on 13 V-J features.

This clonotype was recorded a few times. Its antigen is not known. The TCR beta CDR3 regions underwent amplification using RNA transcripts as the source. The TCR CDR3 was amplified in a first-round RT-PCR using the HTBI primer set. TCRdb reanalysed the multiplex PCR reads using MiXCR and keeps one entry per CDR3 protein. This table has 700,000 or so distinct CDR3 sequences, about 15% appearing once. Enrolled ophthalmopathy patients presented with a Clinical Activity Score of at least 3, a NOSPECS grade of at least 4, and disease duration under 3 months. Researchers barred patients who had uncontrolled infection, other autoimmune disease, pregnancy or lactation. Sequencing was carried out using blood. This TCR was recovered from a woman aged 45-59 years with Graves' ophthalmopathy.

The CDR3 protein is CATSDRTSGRDTQYF. The CDR3 bases are TGTGCCACCAGTGACCGGACTAGCGGGAGGGATACGCAGTATTTT. The chain combines TRBV24-1 with TRBJ2-3, with TRBD2 matching over 14 bases. V dropped 4 bases and J dropped 6; count of bases not matched to a gene: 2. The CDR3 consists of 15 residues. Germline CDR1 and CDR2: KGHDR and SFDVKD.